This TCR beta chain was identified in a study of cytomegalovirus exposure and HLA in healthy donors. Study-level background: Among about 179 million T cells, an earlier analysis found roughly 110 million unique TCR beta sequences.

PCR was performed using 60 Vbeta and 13 Jbeta primers. Sequenced by immunoSEQ multiplex PCR; TCRdb stores in-frame clones only, minus some. Seen here are 100,000 to 150,000 clones, 81% observed once, and the top ten hold 3.5% to 4%. The CDR3 covers 15 residues. V dropped 1 base and J dropped 5; count of bases not matched to a gene: 5. Germline CDR1 is MGHRA and CDR2 is YSYEKL. The clonotype comes from a young man in good health and CMV-seropositive. Source material: PBMCs. The chain joins TRBV4-1 to TRBJ2-1; 7 bases line up with TRBD2. The CDR3 DNA is TGCGCCAGCAGCCAAGGGACTAGGGAACACAATGAGCAGTTCTTC. Translated, it gives CASSQGTREHNEQFF.